This T cell receptor beta chain was captured in a study of human T cells and chemical hapten exposure. About the study: The patients, most of them female, presented with alopecia areata, totalis or universalis.

Sample time point: pre-sensitization, week 0. Regarding treatment: therapeutic diphenylcyclopropenone sensitization with weekly scalp DPC. CDR3 size: 14 residues. The germline gives CDR1 MNHEY, CDR2 SVGEGT. Trimming took off 8 bases at V and 4 bases at J, with 15 bases between the two ends. During construction of the library, unique molecular identifiers were attached to individual cDNA molecules for quantitative, reproducible TCR counting. One entry per CDR3 protein, called by TCRdb with MiXCR from the RACE reads. The data show approximately 260,000 distinct CDR3 sequences, 8.6% seen once. This clonotype has just a few counts. Its matching antigen is unknown. General observations from the study: Every donor had alopecia, and their immune response may therefore differ from healthy people's.

This chain uses TRBV6-2 or TRBV6-3 with TRBJ1-5; no reliable D call. The sequence was collected from a middle-aged woman with alopecia areata. Some clones in this sample may be carry-over from other donors' samples. The source material was whole blood, sampled in connection with sensitization to the hapten diphenylcyclopropenone (DPC). The CDR3 DNA is TGTGCCAGCGCCCGCGTAGGGCAGAATCAGCCCCAGCATTTT. This sequence encodes CASARVGQNQPQHF.